This T cell receptor (beta chain) was captured in a study of blood T cell repertoires in COVID-19. As processed by the authors: It was from reference gene primer amplification that nucleated cell counts were estimated. Some clones are missing from TCRdb's copy, which holds only in-frame ones; the method was immunoSEQ multiplex PCR. The D gene and trimming were derived from the DNA, and the V and J assignments and clone size from that table. The profile shows about 270,000 clones, around 88% of them singletons. CDR1 and CDR2 from the germline V gene are MDHEN and SYDVKM. The junction had 2 bases not matched to a gene; V was cut back by 1 base and J by 6 bases. This CDR3 has 13 residues. This clone was seen a few times.

The source material was peripheral blood. This chain uses TRBV28 with TRBJ1-1; 7 bases fit TRBD1. This clonotype was sampled from a man older than 75 with acute or convalescent COVID-19. CDR3 loop: CASSLFGQAEAFF. In DNA, the CDR3 is TGTGCCAGCAGTTTATTCGGACAGGCTGAAGCTTTCTTT.